A selection of T cell receptor beta chains follows, all from one sample in a study of vaccination effects on CD4 cells after COVID-19. Clones were read by immunoSEQ multiplex PCR, and TCRdb kept only the in-frame ones, dropping some. The sample shows some 39,000 clones, 82% of them seen only once. No antigen has been identified for these receptors. This sample comprised CD4+ T cells from PBMCs cultured without peptide, obtained before COVID-19 vaccination. The receptor source for this set is a human donor who received a COVID-19 vaccine. Both conserved end residues are part of each CDR3. Fields, in order: clone size, V gene, J gene, D gene, CDR3 DNA, CDR3 protein. A D gene is named only where the DNA matches it firmly. Size is omitted from some rows. Given values are once, few, many or a class for expanded clones.

abundance: NA
v_gene: TRBV7-9
j_gene: TRBJ1-1
d_gene: NA
CDR3nt: TGTGCCAGCAGCCGGAGCGACAGAGAAGCTTTCTTT
CDR3aa: CASSRSDREAFF

abundance: NA
v_gene: TRBV7-3
j_gene: TRBJ2-2
d_gene: NA
CDR3nt: TGTGCCAGCAGCTTAAGACTTAACACCGGGGAGCTGTTTTTT
CDR3aa: CASSLRLNTGELFF

abundance: NA
v_gene: TRBV30
j_gene: TRBJ2-3
d_gene: TRBD2
CDR3nt: TGTGCCTGGACCTGGGCAAGCGGGGGCACAGATACGCAGTATTTT
CDR3aa: CAWTWASGGTDTQYF

abundance: NA
v_gene: TRBV29-1
j_gene: TRBJ2-5
d_gene: TRBD2
CDR3nt: TGCAGCGGCTTGGGACTAGCGGGGGGCCCTCAAGAGACCCAGTACTTC
CDR3aa: CSGLGLAGGPQETQYF

abundance: NA
v_gene: TRBV4-2
j_gene: TRBJ1-6
d_gene: NA
CDR3nt: TGTGCCAGCAGCCAGGACGGGTACTATAATTCACCCCTCCACTTT
CDR3aa: CASSQDGYYNSPLHF

abundance: NA
v_gene: TRBV24-1
j_gene: TRBJ2-5
d_gene: NA
CDR3nt: TGTGCCACCAGTGATGCTGACAGTCAAGAGACCCAGTACTTC
CDR3aa: CATSDADSQETQYF

abundance: few
v_gene: TRBV2
j_gene: TRBJ2-3
d_gene: NA
CDR3nt: TGTGCCAGCAGCGAGGGATTCCCGGCGCAGTATTTT
CDR3aa: CASSEGFPAQYF

abundance: NA
v_gene: TRBV25-1
j_gene: TRBJ2-3
d_gene: NA
CDR3nt: TGTGCCAGTGGCCAGACCACAGATACGCAGTATTTT
CDR3aa: CASGQTTDTQYF

abundance: NA
v_gene: TRBV7-3
j_gene: TRBJ2-3
d_gene: NA
CDR3nt: TGTGCCAGCAGCCCCCTGGCTGGAAACACAGATACGCAGTATTTT
CDR3aa: CASSPLAGNTDTQYF

abundance: NA
v_gene: TRBV2
j_gene: TRBJ1-1
d_gene: NA
CDR3nt: TGTGCCAGCAGTGAAGCTCGGATCATTCCGAACACTGAAGCTTTCTTT
CDR3aa: CASSEARIIPNTEAFF

abundance: NA
v_gene: TRBV5-5
j_gene: TRBJ1-2
d_gene: NA
CDR3nt: TGTGCCAGCAGCTTAAGGGGTGGGGACTATGGCTACACCTTC
CDR3aa: CASSLRGGDYGYTF

abundance: NA
v_gene: TRBV7-3
j_gene: TRBJ1-1
d_gene: NA
CDR3nt: TGTGCCAGCAGCTTAACCCCTCCGCGAGGGATGGGGTCATATAGCACTGAAGCTTTCTTT
CDR3aa: CASSLTPPRGMGSYSTEAFF

abundance: NA
v_gene: TRBV5-1
j_gene: TRBJ1-4
d_gene: NA
CDR3nt: TGCGCCAGCAGCTTGGCTTGGAGCCCTAATGAAAAACTGTTTTTT
CDR3aa: CASSLAWSPNEKLFF

abundance: NA
v_gene: TRBV9
j_gene: TRBJ2-3
d_gene: TRBD2
CDR3nt: TGTGCCAGCAGCCTCCGCGGGACTAGCGGGGGAGATACGCAGTATTTT
CDR3aa: CASSLRGTSGGDTQYF

abundance: NA
v_gene: TRBV5-4
j_gene: TRBJ1-1
d_gene: TRBD1
CDR3nt: TGTGCCAGCAGCTTCGGACAGGGTATGAACACTGAAGCTTTCTTT
CDR3aa: CASSFGQGMNTEAFF

abundance: NA
v_gene: TRBV7-2
j_gene: TRBJ1-5
d_gene: NA
CDR3nt: TGTGCCAGCAGCCTAATGGGGGGTGTGAATCAGCCCCAGCATTTT
CDR3aa: CASSLMGGVNQPQHF

abundance: NA
v_gene: TRBV5-5
j_gene: TRBJ1-5
d_gene: NA
CDR3nt: TGTGCCAGCAGCTTGGAACCCAATCAGCCCCAGCATTTT
CDR3aa: CASSLEPNQPQHF

abundance: NA
v_gene: TRBV10-3
j_gene: TRBJ1-5
d_gene: NA
CDR3nt: TGTGCCACTGGGACGGCTAATCAGCCCCAGCATTTT
CDR3aa: CATGTANQPQHF

abundance: NA
v_gene: TRBV5-6
j_gene: TRBJ2-2
d_gene: NA
CDR3nt: TGTGCCAGCAGCTGGACCGGGACACCTACCCCCGGGGAGCTGTTTTTT
CDR3aa: CASSWTGTPTPGELFF